The clone carrying this TCR beta chain was detected only a few times. Its target is unknown. This sample was taken from a study of blood T cells in healthy people across ages. Study-wide points: Researchers report that TCR beta diversity correlated strongly with naive T cell percentage. Researchers said unsorted PBMCs prevented a conclusive naive versus antigen-experienced comparison.

The CDR3 is 18 amino acids. Germline V gene sequence: CDR1 SGHTA, CDR2 FQGNSA. V lost 3 bases, J lost 0 bases, and 15 bases lay in between. Alongside a J-beta primer mix, a sample-barcoded 5' primer served in a second PCR lasting about 7 to 11 cycles. TCRdb reanalysed the 5' RACE reads using MiXCR and keeps one entry per CDR3 protein. The sample lists approximately 940,000 distinct CDR3 sequences, 48% occurring once. The TCR sequence derives from a man between 25 and 39 years old in good health. The chain uses TRBV7-2 and TRBJ1-6; D unclear. The sequencing sample was made of blood. Written as DNA, the CDR3 is TGTGCCAGCAGCTTGACCGGACTTATAAGCTCCTATAATTCACCCCTCCACTTT. Translating it yields CASSLTGLISSYNSPLHF.